A selection of T cell receptor beta chains follows, all from one sample in a study of Graves' ophthalmopathy and Graves' hyperthyroidism. Via MiXCR, TCRdb re-called the multiplex PCR reads, giving one row per CDR3 protein. The sample lists approximately 700,000 distinct CDR3 sequences; 35% to 50% were seen once. The sample consisted of peripheral blood. Receptor source: an adult man with Graves' ophthalmopathy. CDR3s include the opening cysteine and the closing phenylalanine or tryptophan. The order of the fields is J gene, D gene, clone size, V gene, CDR3 length, CDR3 DNA, CDR3 protein. D genes are given only for firm matches. The listing skips clone size in some rows; elsewhere it reads once, few, many or a size class.

>TRBJ2-2|NA|few|TRBV10-2|14
TGCGCCAGCAGTGAGGTCGGGGACATCGAGGAGCTGTTTTTT
CASSEVGDIEELFF
>TRBJ1-6|TRBD1|many|TRBV19|14
TGTGCCAGTCGCGACAGGGCCGAGAATTCACCCCTCCACTTT
CASRDRAENSPLHF
>TRBJ2-6|NA|NA|TRBV7-9|19
TGTGCCAGCAGCCCACTTATTGGGCAGACGTCCTCTGGGGCCAACGTCCTGACTTTC
CASSPLIGQTSSGANVLTF
>TRBJ2-6|TRBD1|NA|TRBV10-3|16
TGTGCCAGCGCTCCCAAGACAGGGACTGGGGCCAACGTCCTGACTTTC
CASAPKTGTGANVLTF
>TRBJ2-5|NA|NA|TRBV10-3|14
TGTGCCATCAGCCTTAGGGGAGGGGGAGAGACCCAGTACTTC
CAISLRGGGETQYF
>TRBJ2-5|NA|NA|TRBV24-1|14
TGTGCCACCAGTAGGGGCCCTTCGGATGAGACCCAGTACTTC
CATSRGPSDETQYF
>TRBJ2-2|NA|NA|TRBV25-1|15
TGTGCCAGCAGCCAAGATGGGCGGGACGCCGGGGAGCTGTTTTTT
CASSQDGRDAGELFF
>TRBJ2-5|NA|NA|TRBV2|14
TGTGCCAGCAGTGAAAGGGCAGGTCGGGAGACCCAGTACTTC
CASSERAGRETQYF
>TRBJ1-4|NA|NA|TRBV7-2|14
TGTGCCAGCAGCACCCCGGGGGGGTGGGAAAAACTGTTTTTT
CASSTPGGWEKLFF
>TRBJ2-7|TRBD2|NA|TRBV27|14
TGTGCCAGCAGTCCTAGGGGACTAGGAACTGAGCAGTACTTC
CASSPRGLGTEQYF
>TRBJ2-7|NA|few|TRBV10-3|15
TGTGCCAGCAGTTACGGTCGAGTGGCGGGGAACGAGCAGTACTTC
CASSYGRVAGNEQYF
>TRBJ2-7|TRBD1|few|TRBV6-1|14
TGTGCCAGCATCCGCGGGACAGGTGGCTACGAGCAGTACTTC
CASIRGTGGYEQYF
>TRBJ2-7|NA|few|TRBV30|11
TGTGCCTGGAGTCTCCCTTACGAGCAGTACTTC
CAWSLPYEQYF
>TRBJ1-2|NA|once|TRBV29-1|11
TGCAGCGTCGCGCAGGGGTATGGCTACACCTTC
CSVAQGYGYTF